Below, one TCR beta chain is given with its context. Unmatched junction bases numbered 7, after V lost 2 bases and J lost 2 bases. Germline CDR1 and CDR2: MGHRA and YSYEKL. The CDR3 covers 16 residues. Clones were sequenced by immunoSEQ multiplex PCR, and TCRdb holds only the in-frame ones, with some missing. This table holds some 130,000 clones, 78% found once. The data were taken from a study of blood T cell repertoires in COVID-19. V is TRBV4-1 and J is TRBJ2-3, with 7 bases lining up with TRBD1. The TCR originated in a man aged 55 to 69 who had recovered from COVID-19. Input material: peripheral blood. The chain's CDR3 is CASSQRTGQHTDTQYF. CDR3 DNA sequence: TGCGCCAGCAGCCAAAGGACAGGACAACACACAGATACGCAGTATTTT.